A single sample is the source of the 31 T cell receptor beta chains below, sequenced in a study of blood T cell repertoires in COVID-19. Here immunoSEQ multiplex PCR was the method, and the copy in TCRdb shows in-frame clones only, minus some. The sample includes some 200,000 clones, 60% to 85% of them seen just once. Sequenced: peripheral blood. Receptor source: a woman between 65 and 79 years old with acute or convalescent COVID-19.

The CDR3 here is CASSLFREYNEQFF. The CDR3 nucleotides are TGTGCCAGCAGCTTATTCCGAGAATACAATGAGCAGTTCTTC. The chain has TRBV7-2 and TRBJ2-1; D uncertain. The CDR3 spans 14 residues. The V gene's germline CDR1 is SGHTA and CDR2 FQGNSA. V dropped 2 bases and J dropped 4 bases, with 9 bases sitting between them.

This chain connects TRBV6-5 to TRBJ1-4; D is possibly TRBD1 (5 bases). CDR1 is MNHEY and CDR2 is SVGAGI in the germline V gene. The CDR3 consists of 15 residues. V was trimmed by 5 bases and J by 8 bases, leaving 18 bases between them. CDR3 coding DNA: TGTGCCAGCAGTCAATATCCCGTCGGGGGGGAAAAACTGTTTTTT. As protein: CASSQYPVGGEKLFF.

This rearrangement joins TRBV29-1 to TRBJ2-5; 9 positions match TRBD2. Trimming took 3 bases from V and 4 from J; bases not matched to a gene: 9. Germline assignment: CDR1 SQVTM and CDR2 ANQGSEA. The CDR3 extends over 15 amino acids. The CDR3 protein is CSVDLGSGRGETQYF. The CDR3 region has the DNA TGCAGCGTTGACTTGGGTAGCGGGAGAGGAGAGACCCAGTACTTC.

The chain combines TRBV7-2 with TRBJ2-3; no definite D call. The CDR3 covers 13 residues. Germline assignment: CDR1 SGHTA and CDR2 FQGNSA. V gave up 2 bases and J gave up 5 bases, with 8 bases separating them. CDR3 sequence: CASSLYNKDTQYF. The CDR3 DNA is TGTGCCAGCAGCTTATACAATAAAGATACGCAGTATTTT.

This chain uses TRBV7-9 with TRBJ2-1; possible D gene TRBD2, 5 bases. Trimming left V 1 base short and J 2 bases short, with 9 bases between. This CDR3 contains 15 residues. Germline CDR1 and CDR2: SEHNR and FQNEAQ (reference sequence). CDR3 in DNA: TGTGCCAGCAGCTTAGAAGCGGTTCCCTACAATGAGCAGTTCTTC. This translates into CASSLEAVPYNEQFF.

The CDR3 sequence is CASSEVSQGAGDTQYF. Written as DNA, the CDR3 is TGTGCCAGCAGTGAAGTAAGCCAGGGGGCAGGGGATACGCAGTATTTT. The rearrangement uses TRBV2 and TRBJ2-3; TRBD1 matches at 8 bases. Trimming cost V 1 base and J 6 bases; bases outside gene matches: 9. Germline V gene data show CDR1 as SNHLY and CDR2 as FYNNEI. This CDR3 is 16 amino acids long.

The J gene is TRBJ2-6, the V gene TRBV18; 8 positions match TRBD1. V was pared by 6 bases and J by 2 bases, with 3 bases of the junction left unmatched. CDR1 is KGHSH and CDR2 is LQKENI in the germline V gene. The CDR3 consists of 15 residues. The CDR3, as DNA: TGTGCCAGCTCCTCAGGGGGCGCTGGGGCCAACGTCCTGACTTTC. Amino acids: CASSSGGAGANVLTF.

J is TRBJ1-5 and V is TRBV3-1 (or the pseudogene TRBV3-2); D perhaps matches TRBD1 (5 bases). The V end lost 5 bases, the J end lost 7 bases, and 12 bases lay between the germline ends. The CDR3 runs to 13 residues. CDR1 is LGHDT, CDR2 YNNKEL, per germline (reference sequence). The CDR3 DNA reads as TGTGCCAGCAGCTTCCGTGGGGGGCAGCCCCAGCATTTT. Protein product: CASSFRGGQPQHF.

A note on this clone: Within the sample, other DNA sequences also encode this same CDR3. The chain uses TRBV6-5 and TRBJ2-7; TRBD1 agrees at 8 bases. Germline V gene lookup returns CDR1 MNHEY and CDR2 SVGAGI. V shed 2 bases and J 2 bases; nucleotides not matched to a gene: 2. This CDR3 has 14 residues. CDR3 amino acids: CASSYKTGAYEQYF. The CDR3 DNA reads TGTGCCAGCAGTTACAAGACAGGGGCCTACGAGCAGTACTTC.

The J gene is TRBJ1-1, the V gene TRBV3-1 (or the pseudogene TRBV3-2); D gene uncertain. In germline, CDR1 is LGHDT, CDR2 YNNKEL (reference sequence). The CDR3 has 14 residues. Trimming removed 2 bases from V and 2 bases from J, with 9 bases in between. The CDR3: CASSQIITNTEAFF. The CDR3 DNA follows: TGTGCCAGCAGCCAAATCATTACAAACACTGAAGCTTTCTTT.

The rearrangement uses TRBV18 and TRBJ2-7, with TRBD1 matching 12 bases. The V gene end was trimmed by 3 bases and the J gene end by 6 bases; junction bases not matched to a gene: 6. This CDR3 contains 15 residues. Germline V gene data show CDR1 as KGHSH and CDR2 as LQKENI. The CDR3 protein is CASSPSGTGGGEQYF. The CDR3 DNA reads TGTGCCAGCTCACCCTCCGGGACAGGGGGCGGCGAGCAGTACTTC.

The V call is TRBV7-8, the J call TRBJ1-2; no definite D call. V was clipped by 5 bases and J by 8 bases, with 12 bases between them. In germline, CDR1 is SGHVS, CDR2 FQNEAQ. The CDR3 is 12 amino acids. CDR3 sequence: CASSTGGGGYTF. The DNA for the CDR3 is TGTGCCAGCAGCACGGGAGGTGGGGGCTACACCTTC. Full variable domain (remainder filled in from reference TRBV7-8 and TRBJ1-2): GAGVSQSPRYKVAKRGQDVALRCDPISGHVSLFWYQQALGQGPEFLTYFQNEAQLDKSGLPSDRFFAERPEGSVSTLKIQRTQQEDSAVYLCASSTGGGGYTFGSGTRLTVV.

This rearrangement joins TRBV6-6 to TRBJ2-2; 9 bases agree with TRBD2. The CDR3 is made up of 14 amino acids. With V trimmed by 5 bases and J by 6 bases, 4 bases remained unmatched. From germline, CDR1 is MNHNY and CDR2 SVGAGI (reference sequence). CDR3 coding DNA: TGTGCCAGCAGTCCCGCGGGGGGGTCCGGGGAGCTGTTTTTT. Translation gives CASSPAGGSGELFF.

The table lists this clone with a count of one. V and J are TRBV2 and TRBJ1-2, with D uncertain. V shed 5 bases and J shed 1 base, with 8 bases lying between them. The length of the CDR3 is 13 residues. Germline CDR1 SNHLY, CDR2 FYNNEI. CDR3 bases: TGTGCCAGCAGTCTTCAGGTTAACTATGGCTACACCTTC. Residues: CASSLQVNYGYTF.

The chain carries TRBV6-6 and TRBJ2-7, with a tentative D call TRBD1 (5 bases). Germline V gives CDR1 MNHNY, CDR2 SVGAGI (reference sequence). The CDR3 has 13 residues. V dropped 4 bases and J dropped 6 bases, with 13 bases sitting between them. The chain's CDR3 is CASSLGPVGEQYF. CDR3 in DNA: TGTGCCAGCAGTTTGGGGCCCGTAGGCGAGCAGTACTTC.

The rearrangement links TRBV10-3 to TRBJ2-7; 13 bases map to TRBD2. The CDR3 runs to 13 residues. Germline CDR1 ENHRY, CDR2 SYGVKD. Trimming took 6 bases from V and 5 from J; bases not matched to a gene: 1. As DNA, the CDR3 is TGTGCCATCAGCGGGACTAGCGGGAACGAGCAGTACTTC. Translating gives CAISGTSGNEQYF.

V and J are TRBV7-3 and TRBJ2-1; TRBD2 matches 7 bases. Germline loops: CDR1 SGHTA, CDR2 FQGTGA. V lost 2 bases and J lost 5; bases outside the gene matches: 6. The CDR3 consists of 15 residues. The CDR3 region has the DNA TGTGCCAGCAGCTTACGGGGAACTAGCGACAATGAGCAGTTCTTC. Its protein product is CASSLRGTSDNEQFF.

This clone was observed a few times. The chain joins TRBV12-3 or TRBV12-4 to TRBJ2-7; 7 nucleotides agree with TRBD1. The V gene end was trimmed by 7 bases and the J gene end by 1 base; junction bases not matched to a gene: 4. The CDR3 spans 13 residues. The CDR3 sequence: CASTKTGSYEQYF. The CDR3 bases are TGTGCCAGCACCAAGACAGGGTCCTACGAGCAGTACTTC.

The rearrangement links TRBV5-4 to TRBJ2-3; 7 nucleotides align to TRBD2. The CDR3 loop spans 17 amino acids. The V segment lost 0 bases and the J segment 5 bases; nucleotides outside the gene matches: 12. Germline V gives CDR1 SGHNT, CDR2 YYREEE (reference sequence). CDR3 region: CASSLGQTGLGGDTQYF. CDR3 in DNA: TGTGCCAGCAGCTTGGGGCAGACCGGACTAGGCGGAGATACGCAGTATTTT.

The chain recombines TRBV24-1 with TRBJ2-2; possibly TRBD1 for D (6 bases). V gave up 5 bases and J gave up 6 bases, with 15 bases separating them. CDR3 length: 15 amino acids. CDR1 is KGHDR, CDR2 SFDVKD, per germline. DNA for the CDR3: TGTGCCACCAGTGGAAGGGCAGGGGACGCCGGGGAGCTGTTTTTT. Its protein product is CATSGRAGDAGELFF.

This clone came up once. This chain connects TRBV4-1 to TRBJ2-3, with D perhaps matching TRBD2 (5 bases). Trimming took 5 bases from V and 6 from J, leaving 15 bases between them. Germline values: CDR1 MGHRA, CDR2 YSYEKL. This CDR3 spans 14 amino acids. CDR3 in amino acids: CASSTGSAPDTQYF. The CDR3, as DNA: TGCGCCAGCAGCACGGGGTCCGCTCCCGATACGCAGTATTTT.

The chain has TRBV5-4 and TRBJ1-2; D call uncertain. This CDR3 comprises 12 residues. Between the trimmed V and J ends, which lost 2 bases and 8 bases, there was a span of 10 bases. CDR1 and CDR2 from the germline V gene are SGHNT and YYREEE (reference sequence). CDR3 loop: CASSLRESGYTF. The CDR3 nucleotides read TGTGCCAGCAGCTTAAGGGAGAGCGGCTACACCTTC.

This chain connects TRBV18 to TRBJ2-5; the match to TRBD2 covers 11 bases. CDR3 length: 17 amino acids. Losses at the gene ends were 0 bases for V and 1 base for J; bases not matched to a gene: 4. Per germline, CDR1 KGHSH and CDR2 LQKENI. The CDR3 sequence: CASSPPVGTSGQETQYF. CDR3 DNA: TGTGCCAGCTCACCACCCGTCGGGACTAGCGGCCAAGAGACCCAGTACTTC. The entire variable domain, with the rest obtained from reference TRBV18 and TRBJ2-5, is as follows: NAGVMQNPRHLVRRRGQEARLRCSPMKGHSHVYWYRQLPEEGLKFMVYLQKENIIDESGMPKERFSAEFPKEGPSILRIQQVVRGDSAAYFCASSPPVGTSGQETQYFGPGTRLLVL.

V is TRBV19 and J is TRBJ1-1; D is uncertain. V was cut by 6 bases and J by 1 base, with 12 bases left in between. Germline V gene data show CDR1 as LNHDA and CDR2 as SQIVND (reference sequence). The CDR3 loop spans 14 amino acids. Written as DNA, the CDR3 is TGTGCCAGTAGACAAGGTCGGGAGAACACTGAAGCTTTCTTT. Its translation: CASRQGRENTEAFF.

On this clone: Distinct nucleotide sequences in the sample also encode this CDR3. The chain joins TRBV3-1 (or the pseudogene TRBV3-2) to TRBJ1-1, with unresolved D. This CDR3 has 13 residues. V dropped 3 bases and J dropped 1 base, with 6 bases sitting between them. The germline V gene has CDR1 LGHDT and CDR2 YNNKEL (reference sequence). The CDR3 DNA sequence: TGTGCCAGCAGCCAGGGGAGGAACACTGAAGCTTTCTTT. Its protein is CASSQGRNTEAFF.

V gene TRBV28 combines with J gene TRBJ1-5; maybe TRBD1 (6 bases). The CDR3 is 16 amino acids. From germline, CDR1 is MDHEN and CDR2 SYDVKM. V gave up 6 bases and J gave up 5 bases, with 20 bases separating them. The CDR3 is CASSWFGQPQHQPQHF. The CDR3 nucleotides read TGTGCCAGCAGCTGGTTTGGACAGCCCCAGCATCAGCCCCAGCATTTT.

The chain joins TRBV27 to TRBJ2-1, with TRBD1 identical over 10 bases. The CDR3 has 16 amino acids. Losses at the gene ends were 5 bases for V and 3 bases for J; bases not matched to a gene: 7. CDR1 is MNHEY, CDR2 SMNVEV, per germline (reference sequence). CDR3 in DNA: TGTGCCAGCAGTCCACGGACAGGGGGTCACTACAATGAGCAGTTCTTC. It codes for CASSPRTGGHYNEQFF.

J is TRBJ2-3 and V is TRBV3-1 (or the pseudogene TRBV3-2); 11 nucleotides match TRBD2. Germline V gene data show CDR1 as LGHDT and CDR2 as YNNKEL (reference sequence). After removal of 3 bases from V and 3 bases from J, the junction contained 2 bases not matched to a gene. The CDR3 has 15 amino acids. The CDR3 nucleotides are TGTGCCAGCAGCCAGACTAGCGGGACAACAGATACGCAGTATTTT. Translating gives CASSQTSGTTDTQYF.

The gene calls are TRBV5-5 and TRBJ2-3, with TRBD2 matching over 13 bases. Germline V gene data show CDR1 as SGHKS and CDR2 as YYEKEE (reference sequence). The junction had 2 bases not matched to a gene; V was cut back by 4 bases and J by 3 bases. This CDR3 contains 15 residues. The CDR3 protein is CASSALAGGTDTQYF. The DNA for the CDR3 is TGTGCCAGCAGCGCACTAGCGGGAGGGACAGATACGCAGTATTTT.

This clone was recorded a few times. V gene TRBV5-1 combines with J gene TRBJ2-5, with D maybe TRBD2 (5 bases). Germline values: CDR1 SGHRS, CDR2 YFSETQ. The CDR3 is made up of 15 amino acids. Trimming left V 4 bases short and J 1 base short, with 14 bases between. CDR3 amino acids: CASSPSDGIQETQYF. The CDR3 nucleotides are TGCGCCAGCAGCCCCTCTGACGGGATCCAAGAGACCCAGTACTTC.

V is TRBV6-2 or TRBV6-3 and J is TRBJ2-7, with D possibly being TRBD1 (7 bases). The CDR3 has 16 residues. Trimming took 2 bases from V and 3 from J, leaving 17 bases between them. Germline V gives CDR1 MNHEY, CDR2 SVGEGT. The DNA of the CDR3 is TGTGCCAGCAGTTACGGTTTGCGGGACAGCCACTACGAGCAGTACTTC. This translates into CASSYGLRDSHYEQYF.